These 20 T cell receptor beta chains were sequenced from one sample in a study of shared clonotypes between healthy human individuals. Sequencing was performed with immunoSEQ multiplex PCR; in TCRdb, only in-frame clones are kept and a portion is missing. The data contain around 2.3 million clones, almost 96% of them singletons. What was sequenced was naive CD4+ T cells sorted from blood. Sample subset: CD45RA+ positively selected. Receptor source: a man aged 18 to 30 in good health.

In this sample, this clone turned up once. V gene TRBV11-2 combines with J gene TRBJ2-5; 7 bases agree with TRBD2. There are 15 residues in the CDR3. CDR1 is SGHAT, CDR2 FQNNGV, per germline. With 0 bases clipped from V and 5 bases from J, the junction kept 6 bases outside the gene matches. Here the CDR3 reads CASSLDWTRLETQYF. CDR3 nucleotide sequence: TGTGCCAGCAGCTTAGATTGGACTAGATTGGAGACCCAGTACTTC.

The CDR3 DNA follows: TGTGCCACCAGCAGAGGCGGGACAGACTACGAGCAGTACTTC. It specifies CATSRGGTDYEQYF. The chain uses TRBV15 and TRBJ2-7; a weak D match, TRBD1 (7 bases). V was shortened by 1 base and J by 3 bases, with 10 bases between the two germline ends. CDR1 and CDR2 from the germline V gene are LNHNV and YYDKDF (reference sequence). This CDR3 has 14 amino acids.

This sequence joins TRBV19 and TRBJ1-1; D perhaps matches TRBD1 (5 bases). CDR1 is LNHDA and CDR2 is SQIVND in the germline V gene (reference sequence). CDR3 length equals 15 residues. V was shortened by 3 bases and J by 3 bases, with 14 bases between the two germline ends. The CDR3 spells CASSIPGRLDTEAFF. DNA of the CDR3: TGTGCCAGTAGTATCCCAGGGAGGTTGGACACTGAAGCTTTCTTT. The full variable domain, with the rest looked up from reference TRBV19 and TRBJ1-1, is DGGITQSPKYLFRKEGQNVTLSCEQNLNHDAMYWYRQDPGQGLRLIYYSQIVNDFQKGDIAEGYSVSREKKESFPLTVTSAQKNPTAFYLCASSIPGRLDTEAFFGQGTRLTVV.

The rearrangement joins TRBV25-1 to TRBJ2-5; tentatively, D is TRBD1 or TRBD2 (5 bases each). V lost 0 bases and J 5 bases, leaving 10 bases between the germline ends. The CDR3 length is 14 residues. The germline V gene encodes CDR1 MGHDK and CDR2 SYGVNS. The CDR3 loop is CASSEYRGRETQYF. For the CDR3, the DNA is TGTGCCAGCAGTGAATATAGGGGACGGGAGACCCAGTACTTC.

The gene calls are TRBV4-3 and TRBJ1-2, with D uncertain. Germline V gene lookup returns CDR1 LGHNA and CDR2 YSLEER. This CDR3 spans 14 amino acids. V was pared by 0 bases and J by 2 bases, with 7 bases between. Here the CDR3 DNA reads TGCGCCAGCAGCCAAGATTCAGGCAACTATGGCTACACCTTC. It encodes CASSQDSGNYGYTF.

The chain uses TRBV4-3 and TRBJ2-7, with 7 bases matching TRBD1. The CDR3 totals 15 residues. V lost 1 base to trimming and J lost 2 bases; unmatched junction nucleotides: 5. The germline V gene encodes CDR1 LGHNA and CDR2 YSLEER. The CDR3 region is CASSQAPGGTYEQYF. The CDR3 DNA sequence: TGCGCCAGCAGCCAAGCCCCAGGGGGTACCTACGAGCAGTACTTC.

V is TRBV6-5 and J is TRBJ1-5; TRBD1 aligns across 7 bases. This CDR3 has 14 residues. Germline V gene data show CDR1 as MNHEY and CDR2 as SVGAGI. J gave up 5 bases and V 6 bases, and 7 bases lay outside the gene matches. CDR3 sequence: CASSETGKHQPQHF. In DNA, the CDR3 is TGTGCCAGCAGCGAGACAGGGAAGCATCAGCCCCAGCATTTT.

Here the CDR3 reads CASSFGVQGEKLFF. The CDR3 DNA follows: TGCGCCAGCAGCTTTGGGGTCCAAGGTGAAAAACTGTTTTTT. The V and J genes are TRBV5-1 and TRBJ1-4; D is undetermined. V was pared by 2 bases and J by 7 bases, with 12 bases between. CDR3 length: 14 amino acids. CDR1 SGHRS and CDR2 YFSETQ come from the germline V gene.

In the case of this clone: The sample contains more than one DNA sequence encoding this CDR3. The chain couples TRBV7-2 to TRBJ1-1, with D unresolved. The CDR3 length is 14 residues. Germline V gene sequence: CDR1 SGHTA, CDR2 FQGNSA. The V end lost 3 bases, the J end lost 1 base, and 9 bases lay between the germline ends. The CDR3 region has the DNA TGTGCCAGCAGCTTGAGTCAAGCGAACACTGAAGCTTTCTTT. It encodes CASSLSQANTEAFF.

V gene TRBV5-4 combines with J gene TRBJ2-3; 9 nucleotides match TRBD2. CDR3 length: 16 residues. Germline CDR1 is SGHNT and CDR2 is YYREEE (reference sequence). With V trimmed by 4 bases and J by 6 bases, 12 bases remained unmatched. The CDR3, as DNA: TGTGCCAGCAGCGCGGGGGGGACAGTACAACAGGATACGCAGTATTTT. Residues: CASSAGGTVQQDTQYF.

The rearrangement links TRBV7-9 to TRBJ2-3; TRBD2 might be the D (5 bases). This CDR3 is 15 amino acids long. Trimming took 6 bases from V and 2 from J, leaving 15 bases between them. Germline V CDR1 and CDR2: SEHNR, FQNEAQ (reference sequence). The CDR3: CASSLAGSNTDTQYF. The CDR3 bases are TGTGCCAGCAGTCTAGCTGGGTCAAACACAGATACGCAGTATTTT.

The chain employs TRBV7-8 and TRBJ2-4; D possibly corresponds to TRBD2 (6 bases). Germline V lookup: CDR1 SGHVS, CDR2 FQNEAQ. This CDR3 has 17 residues. V was pared by 5 bases and J by 4 bases, with 21 bases between. The chain's CDR3 is CASSPRLVPTAKNIQYF. The CDR3 nucleotides are TGTGCCAGCAGCCCTAGACTAGTCCCCACGGCGAAAAACATTCAGTACTTC. The full variable domain, completed using reference TRBV7-8 and TRBJ2-4, is GAGVSQSPRYKVAKRGQDVALRCDPISGHVSLFWYQQALGQGPEFLTYFQNEAQLDKSGLPSDRFFAERPEGSVSTLKIQRTQQEDSAVYLCASSPRLVPTAKNIQYFGAGTRLSVL.

This rearrangement joins TRBV6-6 to TRBJ2-3; maybe TRBD1 (5 bases). Germline CDR1 MNHNY, CDR2 SVGAGI (reference sequence). The ends were cut back, 7 bases at V and 0 bases at J, with 14 bases in the middle. The CDR3 runs 15 residues. CDR3 protein: CASTGRSPSTDTQYF. CDR3 nucleotide sequence: TGTGCCAGCACAGGGCGGAGCCCTAGCACAGATACGCAGTATTTT.

As regards this clone: This sample also contains other DNA sequences that code for the same CDR3. The chain employs TRBV5-1 and TRBJ2-5, with D hard to call. Trimming took off 0 bases at V and 1 base at J, with 4 bases between the two ends. Germline V gene lookup returns CDR1 SGHRS and CDR2 YFSETQ. This CDR3 spans 13 amino acids. The CDR3 spells CASSLEVQETQYF. Written as DNA, the CDR3 is TGCGCCAGCAGCTTGGAGGTCCAAGAGACCCAGTACTTC. Full variable domain (rest looked up from reference TRBV5-1 and TRBJ2-5): KAGVTQTPRYLIKTRGQQVTLSCSPISGHRSVSWYQQTPGQGLQFLFEYFSETQRNKGNFPGRFSGRQFSNSRSEMNVSTLELGDSALYLCASSLEVQETQYFGPGTRLLVL.

V and J are TRBV4-3 and TRBJ1-5; maybe TRBD1 (6 bases). In germline, CDR1 is LGHNA, CDR2 YSLEER. Trimming cost V 0 bases and J 7 bases, with 16 bases left between them. The CDR3 has 16 amino acids. In DNA form, the CDR3 reads TGCGCCAGCAGCCAAGATTTTTCGGGGGCCTGGCAGCCCCAGCATTTT. This sequence encodes CASSQDFSGAWQPQHF.

The V and J genes are TRBV5-1 and TRBJ1-2, with TRBD1 matching over 10 bases. CDR3 length equals 16 residues. Trimming cost V 4 bases and J 3 bases; bases outside gene matches: 9. Germline-derived CDR1 and CDR2 are SGHRS and YFSETQ. The CDR3 sequence: CASSTQDRGSDYGYTF. The CDR3, as DNA: TGCGCCAGCAGCACCCAGGACAGGGGGTCGGACTATGGCTACACCTTC.

The chain employs TRBV5-6 and TRBJ2-2; 10 nucleotides align to TRBD1. The V gene end was trimmed by 3 bases and the J gene end by 2 bases; junction bases not matched to a gene: 1. Looked up from germline, CDR1 is SGHDT and CDR2 is YYEEEE. There are 15 residues in the CDR3. The CDR3 loop reads CASSWTGGNTGELFF. CDR3 in DNA: TGTGCCAGCAGCTGGACAGGGGGAAACACCGGGGAGCTGTTTTTT.

V gene TRBV5-4 combines with J gene TRBJ2-1, with D perhaps matching TRBD1 (5 bases). Between the trimmed V and J ends, which lost 7 bases and 0 bases, there was a span of 17 bases. The germline V gene encodes CDR1 SGHNT and CDR2 YYREEE (reference sequence). This CDR3 comprises 16 residues. The CDR3, as DNA: TGTGCCAGCCCCTCGCTGGGGCCTAGCTCCTACAATGAGCAGTTCTTC. It yields the protein CASPSLGPSSYNEQFF.

This sequence joins TRBV19 and TRBJ1-1; 7 bases are a match to TRBD1. Trimming took 5 bases from V and 2 from J; bases not matched to a gene: 5. The V gene's germline CDR1 is LNHDA and CDR2 SQIVND (reference sequence). The CDR3 extends over 14 amino acids. The CDR3 protein is CASSPGQQNTEAFF. CDR3 in DNA: TGTGCCAGTAGTCCGGGACAGCAAAACACTGAAGCTTTCTTT.

This clone came up once. V is TRBV30 and J is TRBJ2-3, with a weak D call TRBD1 (5 bases). Germline V gene data show CDR1 as GTSNPN and CDR2 as SVGIG (reference sequence). V dropped 0 bases and J dropped 5 bases, with 15 bases sitting between them. The CDR3 has 15 residues. The CDR3 coding sequence is TGTGCCTGGAGTGTAAGTAGGGGCGCTGGAGATACGCAGTATTTT. Translation gives CAWSVSRGAGDTQYF.